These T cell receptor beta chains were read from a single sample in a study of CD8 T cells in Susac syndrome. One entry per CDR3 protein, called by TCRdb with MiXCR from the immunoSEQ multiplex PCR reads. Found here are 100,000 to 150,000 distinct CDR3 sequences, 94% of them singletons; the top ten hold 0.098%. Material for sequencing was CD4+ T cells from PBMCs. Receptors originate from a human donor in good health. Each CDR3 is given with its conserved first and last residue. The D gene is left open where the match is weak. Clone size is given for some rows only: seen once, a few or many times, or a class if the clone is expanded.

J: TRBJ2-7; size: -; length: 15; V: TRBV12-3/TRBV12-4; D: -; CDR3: CASSLAGIDGGEQYF; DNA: TGTGCCAGCAGTTTGGCAGGGATCGATGGGGGCGAGCAGTACTTC
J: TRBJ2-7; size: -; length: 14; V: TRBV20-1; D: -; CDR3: CSARPGLASYEQYF; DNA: TGCAGTGCTAGGCCGGGACTGGCCTCCTACGAGCAGTACTTC
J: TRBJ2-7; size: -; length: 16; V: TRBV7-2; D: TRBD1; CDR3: CASSSIGTGFSYEQYF; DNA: TGTGCCAGCAGCTCCATAGGGACAGGCTTCTCCTACGAGCAGTACTTC
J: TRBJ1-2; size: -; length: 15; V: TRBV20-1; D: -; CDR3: CSAPPSGGGRGGYTF; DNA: TGCAGTGCTCCCCCCAGCGGGGGGGGAAGGGGTGGCTACACCTTC
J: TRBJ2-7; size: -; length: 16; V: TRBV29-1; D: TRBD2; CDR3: CSVGGTREGFSYEQYF; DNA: TGCAGCGTTGGAGGGACCCGGGAGGGTTTTTCCTACGAGCAGTACTTC
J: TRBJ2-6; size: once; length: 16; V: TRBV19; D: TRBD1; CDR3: CASRDRDLSGANVLTF; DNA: TGTGCCAGTAGGGACAGGGATCTATCTGGGGCCAACGTCCTGACTTTC
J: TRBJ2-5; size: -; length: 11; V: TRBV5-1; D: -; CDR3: CASSARETQYF; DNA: TGCGCCAGCAGCGCAAGAGAGACCCAGTACTTC
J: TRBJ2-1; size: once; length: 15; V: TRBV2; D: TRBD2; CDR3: CASSLGLAGADEQFF; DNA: TGTGCCAGCAGTCTGGGACTAGCGGGAGCCGATGAGCAGTTCTTC
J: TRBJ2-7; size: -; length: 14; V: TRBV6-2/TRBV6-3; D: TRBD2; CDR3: CASSSGTNAYEQYF; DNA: TGTGCCAGCAGTTCCGGGACTAACGCCTACGAGCAGTACTTC
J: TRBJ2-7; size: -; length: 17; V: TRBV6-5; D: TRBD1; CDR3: CASSYPNSGTGSYEQYF; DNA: TGCGCCAGCAGTTACCCCAATTCCGGGACAGGCTCCTACGAGCAGTACTTC
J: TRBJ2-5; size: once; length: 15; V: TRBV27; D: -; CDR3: CASSPPGLIGETQYF; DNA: TGTGCCAGCAGTCCCCCGGGACTGATAGGAGAGACCCAGTACTTC
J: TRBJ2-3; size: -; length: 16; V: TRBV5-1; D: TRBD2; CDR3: CASSLRVAGNTDTQYF; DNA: TGCGCCAGCAGCTTGAGGGTAGCGGGGAACACAGATACGCAGTATTTT
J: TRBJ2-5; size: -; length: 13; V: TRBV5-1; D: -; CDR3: CASSLDIQETQYF; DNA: TGCGCCAGCAGCTTGGATATCCAAGAGACCCAGTACTTC
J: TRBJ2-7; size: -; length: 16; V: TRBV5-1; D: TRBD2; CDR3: CASSRDSLAGPYEQYF; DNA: TGCGCCAGCAGTCGGGACAGCCTAGCGGGGCCCTACGAGCAGTACTTC
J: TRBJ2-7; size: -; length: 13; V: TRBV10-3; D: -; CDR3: CAISASGSYEQYF; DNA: TGTGCCATCAGTGCTTCCGGCTCCTACGAGCAGTACTTC
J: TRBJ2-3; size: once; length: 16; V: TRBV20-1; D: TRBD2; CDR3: CSARDWTSGTTDTQYF; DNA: TGCAGTGCTAGAGACTGGACTAGCGGCACCACAGATACGCAGTATTTT
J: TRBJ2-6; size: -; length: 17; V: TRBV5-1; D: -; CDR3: CASSPDSHLSGANVLTF; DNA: TGCGCCAGCAGCCCGGACAGCCACCTCTCTGGGGCCAACGTCCTGACTTTC
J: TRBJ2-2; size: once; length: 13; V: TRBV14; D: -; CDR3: CASSQGLAGELFF; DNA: TGTGCCAGCAGCCAAGGACTAGCCGGGGAGCTGTTTTTT
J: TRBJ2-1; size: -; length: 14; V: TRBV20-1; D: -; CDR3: CSARDGVAANEQFF; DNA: TGCAGTGCTAGAGATGGGGTAGCTGCGAATGAGCAGTTCTTC
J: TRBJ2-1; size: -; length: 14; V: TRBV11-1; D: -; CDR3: CASSPGTAHNEQFF; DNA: TGTGCCAGCAGCCCCGGAACAGCCCACAATGAGCAGTTCTTC
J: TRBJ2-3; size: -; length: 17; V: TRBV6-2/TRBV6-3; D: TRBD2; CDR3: CASSYFLRREQTDTQYF; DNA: TGTGCCAGCAGTTACTTCTTGCGGCGGGAGCAGACAGATACGCAGTATTTT
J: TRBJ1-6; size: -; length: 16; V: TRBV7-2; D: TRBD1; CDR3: CASSSQGAHRNSPLHF; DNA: TGTGCCAGCAGCTCCCAGGGGGCGCATCGGAATTCACCCCTCCACTTT
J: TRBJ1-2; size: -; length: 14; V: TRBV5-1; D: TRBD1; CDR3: CASSGQGGNYGYTF; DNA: TGCGCCAGCAGTGGACAGGGAGGCAACTATGGCTACACCTTC
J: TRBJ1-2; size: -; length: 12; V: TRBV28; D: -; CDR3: CASTADDYGYTF; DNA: TGTGCCAGCACCGCAGACGATTATGGCTACACCTTC
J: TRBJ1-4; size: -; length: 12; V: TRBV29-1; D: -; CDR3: CSAWTPNEKLFF; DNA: TGCAGCGCCTGGACCCCTAATGAAAAACTGTTTTTT
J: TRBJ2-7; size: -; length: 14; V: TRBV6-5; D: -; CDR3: CASSISGVKPQQYF; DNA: TGTGCCAGCAGTATTAGCGGTGTCAAGCCCCAGCAGTACTTC
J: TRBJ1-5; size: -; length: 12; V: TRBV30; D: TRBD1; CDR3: CAWSTTGQPQHF; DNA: TGTGCCTGGAGTACGACAGGGCAGCCCCAGCATTTT
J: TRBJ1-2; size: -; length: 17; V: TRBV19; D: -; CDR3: CASFNPTGGWFQNGYTF; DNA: TGTGCCAGTTTCAATCCAACCGGGGGATGGTTTCAGAATGGCTACACCTTC
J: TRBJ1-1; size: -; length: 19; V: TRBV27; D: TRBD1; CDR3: CASSLRTIGQGVLNTEAFF; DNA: TGTGCCAGCAGTTTACGTACGATTGGACAGGGGGTTTTGAACACTGAAGCTTTCTTT
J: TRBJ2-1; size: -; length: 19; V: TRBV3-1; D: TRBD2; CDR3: CASSQGPSGSGRPYNEQFF; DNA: TGTGCCAGCAGCCAGGGTCCTAGCGGGAGCGGAAGGCCGTACAATGAGCAGTTCTTC
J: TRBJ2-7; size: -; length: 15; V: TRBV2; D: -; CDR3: CASSASLDRAYEQYF; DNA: TGTGCCAGCAGTGCAAGTTTGGACAGAGCCTACGAGCAGTACTTC
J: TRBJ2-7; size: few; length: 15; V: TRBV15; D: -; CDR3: CATSRDRDTAYEQYF; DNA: TGTGCCACCAGCAGAGATCGGGACACCGCCTACGAGCAGTACTTC
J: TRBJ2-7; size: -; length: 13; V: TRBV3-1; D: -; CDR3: CASSFVQGGEQYF; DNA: TGTGCCAGCAGCTTCGTCCAGGGAGGCGAGCAGTACTTC
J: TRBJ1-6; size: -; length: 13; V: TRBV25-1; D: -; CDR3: CASSGANNSPLHF; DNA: TGTGCCAGCAGTGGGGCCAATAATTCACCCCTCCACTTT
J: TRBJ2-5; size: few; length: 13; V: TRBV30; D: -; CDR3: CAWSGGLQETQYF; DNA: TGTGCCTGGAGTGGGGGGCTCCAAGAGACCCAGTACTTC
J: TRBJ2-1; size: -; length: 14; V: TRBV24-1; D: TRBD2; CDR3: CATSDPTSGREQFF; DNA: TGTGCCACCAGTGACCCTACTAGCGGGCGAGAGCAGTTCTTC
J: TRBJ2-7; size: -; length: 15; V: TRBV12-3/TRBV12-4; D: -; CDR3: CASSLQALSSYEQYF; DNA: TGTGCCAGCAGTTTGCAAGCGCTGAGCTCCTACGAGCAGTACTTC
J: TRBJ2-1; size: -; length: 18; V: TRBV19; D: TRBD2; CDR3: CASSIRVAGVSSYNEQFF; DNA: TGTGCCAGTAGTATAAGGGTAGCGGGAGTTAGTTCCTACAATGAGCAGTTCTTC
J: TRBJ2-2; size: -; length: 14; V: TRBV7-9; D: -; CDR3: CARAGRTNTGELFF; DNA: TGTGCCAGGGCGGGGAGGACGAACACCGGGGAGCTGTTTTTT
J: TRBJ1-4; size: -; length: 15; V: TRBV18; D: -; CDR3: CASSPPGQGNEKLFF; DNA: TGTGCCAGCTCACCACCGGGGCAGGGTAATGAAAAACTGTTTTTT
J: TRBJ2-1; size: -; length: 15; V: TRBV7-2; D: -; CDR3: CASSLDSGAYNEQFF; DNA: TGTGCCAGCAGCTTAGATTCAGGGGCCTACAATGAGCAGTTCTTC
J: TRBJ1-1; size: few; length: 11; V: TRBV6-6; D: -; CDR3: CASGANTEAFF; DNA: TGTGCCAGCGGGGCCAACACTGAAGCTTTCTTT
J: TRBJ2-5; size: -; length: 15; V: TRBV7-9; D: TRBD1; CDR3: CASSRGQGAKETQYF; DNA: TGTGCCAGCAGCCGCGGACAGGGCGCTAAAGAGACCCAGTACTTC
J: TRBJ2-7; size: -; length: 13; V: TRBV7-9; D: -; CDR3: CASSFKGQYEQYF; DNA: TGTGCCAGCAGCTTTAAGGGGCAATACGAGCAGTACTTC
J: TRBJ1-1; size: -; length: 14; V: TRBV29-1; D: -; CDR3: CSVAVGVPHTEAFF; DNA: TGCAGCGTTGCAGTCGGGGTACCCCACACTGAAGCTTTCTTT
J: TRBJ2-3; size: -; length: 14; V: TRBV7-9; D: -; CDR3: CASSPTAYADTQYF; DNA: TGTGCCAGCAGCCCGACTGCTTACGCGGATACGCAGTATTTT
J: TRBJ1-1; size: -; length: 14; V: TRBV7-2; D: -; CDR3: CASSHNPGGTEAFF; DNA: TGTGCCAGCAGCCACAATCCGGGGGGCACTGAAGCTTTCTTT
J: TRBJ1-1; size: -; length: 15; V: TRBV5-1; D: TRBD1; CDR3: CASTQEQGSGTEAFF; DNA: TGCGCCAGCACCCAAGAACAGGGGTCGGGCACTGAAGCTTTCTTT
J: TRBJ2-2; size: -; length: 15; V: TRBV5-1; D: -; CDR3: CASRRGPPNTGELFF; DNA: TGCGCCAGCAGGCGGGGTCCACCGAACACCGGGGAGCTGTTTTTT
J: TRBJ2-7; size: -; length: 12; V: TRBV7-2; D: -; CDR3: CASSLGEYEQYF; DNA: TGTGCCAGCAGCTTAGGGGAGTACGAGCAGTACTTC
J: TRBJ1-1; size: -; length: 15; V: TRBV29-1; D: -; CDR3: CSVGLPLQSLAEAFF; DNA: TGCAGCGTTGGCCTCCCGTTGCAGAGTTTAGCGGAAGCTTTCTTT
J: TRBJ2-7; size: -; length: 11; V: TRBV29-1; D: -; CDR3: CSVRTVYEQYF; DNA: TGCAGCGTTAGGACTGTCTACGAGCAGTACTTC
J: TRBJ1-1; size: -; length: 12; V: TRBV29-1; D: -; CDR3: CSVKTANTEAFF; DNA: TGCAGCGTTAAGACGGCGAACACTGAAGCTTTCTTT
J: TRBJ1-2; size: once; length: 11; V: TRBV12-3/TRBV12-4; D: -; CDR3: CASSLAGGYTF; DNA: TGTGCCAGCAGTTTAGCTGGGGGCTACACCTTC
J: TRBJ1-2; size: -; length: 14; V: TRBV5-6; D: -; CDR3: CASSSIDGNYGYTF; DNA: TGTGCCAGCAGCTCTATCGATGGGAACTATGGCTACACCTTC
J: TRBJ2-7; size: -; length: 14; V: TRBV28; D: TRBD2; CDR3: CASSSPMGLVVQYF; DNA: TGTGCCAGCAGTTCCCCTATGGGACTAGTGGTGCAGTACTTC
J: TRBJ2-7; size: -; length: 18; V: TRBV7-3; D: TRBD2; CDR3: CASSLTGAGSGRLYEQYF; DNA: TGTGCCAGCAGCTTAACAGGGGCCGGTAGCGGGAGGCTCTACGAGCAGTACTTC
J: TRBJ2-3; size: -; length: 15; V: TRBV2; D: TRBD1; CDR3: CASRLGTGDTDTQYF; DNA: TGTGCCAGCAGACTAGGTACAGGGGATACAGATACGCAGTATTTT
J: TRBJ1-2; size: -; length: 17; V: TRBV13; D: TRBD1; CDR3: CASSFPLRDRADNGYTF; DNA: TGTGCCAGCAGCTTTCCCCTCCGGGACAGGGCCGACAATGGCTACACCTTC